This TCR beta chain was profiled in a study of blood T cells in healthy people across ages. Broader study findings: Since the PBMCs were unsorted, naive and antigen-experienced cells could not be conclusively compared. The long-lived group displayed more naive CD4+ cells, plus higher diversity, than the aged donors did.

In germline, CDR1 is DFQATT, CDR2 SNEGSKA (reference sequence). The CDR3 covers 15 residues. The V end lost 7 bases, the J end lost 5 bases, and 23 bases lay between the germline ends. About this clonotype itself: Its antigen is not identified.

Per-sample yields of isolated PBMCs were at least 6 million. Combining a sample-barcoded 5' primer with a J-beta primer mix, a second PCR ran for roughly 7 to 12 cycles. TCRdb called the 5' RACE reads again in MiXCR, with one record for every CDR3 protein. The table has 1.5 million to 2 million distinct CDR3 sequences, around 50% seen once. The chain links TRBV20-1 to TRBJ1-1; no firm D call. The TCR was taken from a woman in her forties in good health. Sequencing was performed on blood. This CDR3 is CSESRRVLRNTEAFF. In DNA form, the CDR3 reads TGCAGTGAGTCTCGTAGGGTTTTAAGAAATACTGAAGCTTTCTTT.